These 16 T cell receptor beta chains were all obtained from the same sample, sequenced in a study of cytomegalovirus exposure and HLA in healthy donors. The study ran its PCR with 60 Vbeta and 13 Jbeta primers. Data came from immunoSEQ multiplex PCR; TCRdb stores just in-frame clones and leaves some out. The table has some 140,000 clones, approximately 80% seen once. Sequences were obtained from PBMCs. The receptors here all came from a man aged 25 to 40 in good health and CMV-seropositive.

The rearrangement links TRBV10-3 to TRBJ2-2, with TRBD2 matching over 15 bases. This CDR3 is built from 16 residues. The germline V gene has CDR1 ENHRY and CDR2 SYGVKD. The J segment lost 5 bases and the V segment lost 4 bases, leaving 2 bases of the junction unmatched. The CDR3: CAISAGTSGRTGELFF. The CDR3 nucleotides are TGTGCCATCAGTGCTGGGACTAGCGGGAGGACCGGGGAGCTGTTTTTT.

The chain uses TRBV5-5 and TRBJ2-7; 8 positions agree with TRBD2. Looked up from germline, CDR1 is SGHKS and CDR2 is YYEKEE (reference sequence). The V gene end was trimmed by 0 bases and the J gene end by 1 base; junction bases not matched to a gene: 9. This CDR3 spans 17 amino acids. CDR3 bases: TGTGCCAGCAGCTTGGCCTTGGCTAGCGGGTTTTCCTACGAGCAGTACTTC. Its translation: CASSLALASGFSYEQYF.

V gene TRBV27 combines with J gene TRBJ1-1; D is unclear. V was pared by 5 bases and J by 0 bases, with 7 bases between. The CDR3 totals 13 residues. Germline V CDR1 and CDR2: MNHEY, SMNVEV (reference sequence). The CDR3 DNA sequence: TGTGCCAGCAGTCTAACAGTGAACACTGAAGCTTTCTTT. Translated, it gives CASSLTVNTEAFF.

V gene TRBV7-6 combines with J gene TRBJ2-5; tentatively, D is TRBD2 (6 bases). The CDR3 has 14 amino acids. Germline CDR1 and CDR2: SGHVS and FNYEAQ. V dropped 4 bases and J dropped 2 bases, with 11 bases sitting between them. This CDR3 reads CASSSGLRQETQYF. The CDR3 coding sequence is TGTGCCAGCAGCTCAGGACTACGACAAGAGACCCAGTACTTC.

The chain recombines TRBV4-1 with TRBJ1-4, with D uncertain. CDR1 is MGHRA, CDR2 YSYEKL, per germline. This CDR3 comprises 14 residues. Trimming removed 0 bases from V and 3 bases from J, with 5 bases in between. The CDR3 sequence: CASSQEEANEKLFF. CDR3 coding DNA: TGCGCCAGCAGCCAAGAGGAGGCTAATGAAAAACTGTTTTTT.

The chain employs TRBV19 and TRBJ2-7, with 7 bases lining up with TRBD2. The length of the CDR3 is 16 residues. Germline V gene data show CDR1 as LNHDA and CDR2 as SQIVND (reference sequence). Trimming took 0 bases from V and 5 from J; bases not matched to a gene: 10. The CDR3 spells CASSIEGRGLFNEQYF. The CDR3 DNA reads as TGTGCCAGTAGTATAGAAGGGAGGGGACTCTTCAACGAGCAGTACTTC.

This clone was observed a single time. The V call is TRBV9, the J call TRBJ1-5, with D possibly matching TRBD1 (6 bases). Per the germline V gene, CDR1 is SGDLS and CDR2 is YYNGEE. Trimming shortened V by 3 bases and J by 5 bases, and 9 bases separated the two germline ends. The CDR3 has 13 amino acids. CDR3 in amino acids: CASSGSGDQPQHF. In nucleotides, the CDR3 is TGTGCCAGCAGCGGCTCAGGGGATCAGCCCCAGCATTTT.

In its sample, this clone was seen a few times. The V gene is TRBV14, the J gene TRBJ2-2; 11 bases map to TRBD1. CDR3 length: 17 residues. Germline CDR1 reads SGHDN; CDR2 reads FVKESK. J gave up 6 bases and V 3 bases, and 9 bases lay outside the gene matches. The CDR3 sequence is CASSHPGQGAMAGELFF. CDR3 nucleotide sequence: TGTGCCAGCAGCCACCCAGGACAGGGGGCGATGGCCGGGGAGCTGTTTTTT.

The chain joins TRBV10-2 to TRBJ2-5, with D perhaps matching TRBD2 (6 bases). The J call may be wrong; the DNA end is better matched by TRBJ2-7. The germline V gene encodes CDR1 WSHSY and CDR2 SAAADI. The CDR3 extends over 14 amino acids. CDR3 region: CASSAGTYSYEQYF. The CDR3 DNA follows: TGCGCCAGCAGTGCCGGGACTTACTCCTACGAGCAGTACTTC.

The rearrangement links TRBV19 to TRBJ2-1; 7 nucleotides agree with TRBD2. This CDR3 contains 14 residues. Losses at the gene ends were 5 bases for V and 6 bases for J; bases not matched to a gene: 7. Germline V CDR1 and CDR2: LNHDA, SQIVND (reference sequence). CDR3 region: CASSPRLAPNEQFF. The CDR3 DNA sequence: TGTGCCAGTAGTCCCCGACTAGCCCCCAATGAGCAGTTCTTC. The full variable domain, completed using reference TRBV19 and TRBJ2-1, is DGGITQSPKYLFRKEGQNVTLSCEQNLNHDAMYWYRQDPGQGLRLIYYSQIVNDFQKGDIAEGYSVSREKKESFPLTVTSAQKNPTAFYLCASSPRLAPNEQFFGPGTRLTVL.

With regard to this clone: Other DNA sequences from this sample encode an identical CDR3 as well. This chain uses TRBV27 with TRBJ2-7, with 8 bases matching TRBD1. V was pared by 6 bases and J by 0 bases, with 4 bases of the junction left unmatched. The CDR3 has 14 amino acids. CDR1 is MNHEY, CDR2 SMNVEV, per germline (reference sequence). The DNA for the CDR3 is TGTGCCAGCAGCCGGACAGGGAGCTCCTACGAGCAGTACTTC. Its translation: CASSRTGSSYEQYF.

The genes are TRBV7-9 and TRBJ2-3; TRBD2 matches at 7 bases. CDR3 size: 15 residues. From germline, CDR1 is SEHNR and CDR2 FQNEAQ (reference sequence). Trimming cost V 3 bases and J 6 bases; bases outside gene matches: 9. Here the CDR3 reads CASSFSAGAKDTQYF. CDR3 bases: TGTGCCAGCAGCTTTTCGGCGGGAGCAAAGGATACGCAGTATTTT.

This rearrangement joins TRBV5-4 to TRBJ1-1, with D maybe TRBD1 (5 bases). The CDR3 runs to 15 residues. The germline V gene encodes CDR1 SGHNT and CDR2 YYREEE (reference sequence). Trimming removed 0 bases from V and 1 base from J, with 10 bases in between. CDR3 region: CASSLDYGQNTEAFF. The CDR3 DNA is TGTGCCAGCAGCTTGGACTACGGACAGAACACTGAAGCTTTCTTT.

This clone occurred a few times. The chain recombines TRBV18 with TRBJ2-7; 8 nucleotides align to TRBD2. CDR1 is KGHSH and CDR2 is LQKENI in the germline V gene. The ends lost 1 base at V and 5 bases at J; junction bases unmatched: 10. The CDR3 totals 16 residues. CDR3 region: CASSPLLGAGGNEQYF. CDR3 DNA: TGTGCCAGCTCACCACTGTTGGGCGCGGGGGGAAACGAGCAGTACTTC. The whole variable domain, filled in from reference TRBV18 and TRBJ2-7, reads NAGVMQNPRHLVRRRGQEARLRCSPMKGHSHVYWYRQLPEEGLKFMVYLQKENIIDESGMPKERFSAEFPKEGPSILRIQQVVRGDSAAYFCASSPLLGAGGNEQYFGPGTRLTVT.

This clone was seen once. The chain is built from TRBV4-2 and TRBJ2-2; weak D call: TRBD2 (5 bases). V was shortened by 1 base and J by 4 bases, with 16 bases between the two germline ends. The CDR3 runs to 17 residues. Germline CDR1 is LGHNA and CDR2 is YNFKEQ. CDR3 sequence reads: CASSQGSLAGSTGELFF. CDR3 DNA sequence: TGTGCCAGCAGCCAAGGAAGTCTAGCAGGCTCCACCGGGGAGCTGTTTTTT.

There are a few counts of this clone. The chain employs TRBV6-1 and TRBJ2-7; TRBD1 matches at 12 bases. Losses at the gene ends were 4 bases for V and 4 bases for J; bases not matched to a gene: 5. Looked up from germline, CDR1 is MNHNS and CDR2 is SASEGT. There are 15 residues in the CDR3. The CDR3 bases are TGTGCCAGCAGTGCCGGGACAGGGGGCATGTACGAGCAGTACTTC. This gives the protein CASSAGTGGMYEQYF.